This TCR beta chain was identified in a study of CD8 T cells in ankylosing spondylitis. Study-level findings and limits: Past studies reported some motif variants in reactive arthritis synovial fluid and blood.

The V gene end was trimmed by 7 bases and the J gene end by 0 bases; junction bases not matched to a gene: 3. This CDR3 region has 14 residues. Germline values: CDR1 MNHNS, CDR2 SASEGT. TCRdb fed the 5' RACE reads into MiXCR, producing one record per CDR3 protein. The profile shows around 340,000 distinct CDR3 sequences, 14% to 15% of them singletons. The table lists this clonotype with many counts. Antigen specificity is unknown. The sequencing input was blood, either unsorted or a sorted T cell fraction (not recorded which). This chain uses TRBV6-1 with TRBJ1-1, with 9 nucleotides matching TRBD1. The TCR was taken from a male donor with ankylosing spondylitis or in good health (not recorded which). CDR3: CASKGQGLNTEAFF. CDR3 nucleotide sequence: TGTGCCAGCAAGGGACAGGGACTGAACACTGAAGCTTTCTTT.